This T cell receptor beta chain derives from a study of T-cell reconstitution after alpha-beta-depleted transplantation in children (dated by TCRdb to 2015 to 2016). With respect to the entire study: The study quantitatively tracked T-cell immune reconstitution after TCRalphabeta/CD19-depleted allogeneic hematopoietic cell transplantation in children using TCR repertoire profiling.

This clonotype was counted many times. The specificity of this receptor is unknown. No much larger clone exists at a distance of one base, and base qualities are not known. V drops 5 bases and J drops 6 bases, leaving 8 bases in between. The CDR3 sequence holds 12 residues, the cysteine and phenylalanine included. Only the CDR3 DNA stays, 36 bases, in frame from base 1. Library preparation was by PCR. Sequencing relied on an Illumina HiSeq 2500. Molecular barcoding was employed in the preparation of TCR libraries, with unique molecular identifiers being used to normalize TCRbeta repertoire quantification. Starting from the raw public reads, TCRdb applied fastp trimming at Q25, assembled clones with MiXCR and retained in-frame beta chains. When rows share a CDR3 protein, they turn into one entry using the most common DNA and genes. The sample table records hundreds of thousands of distinct CDR3 sequences; roughly 15% of these occur just once. Under 1.2% of the sample comes from the top ten.

This sequence was found in a human donor who donated a stem cell graft to a child with acute myeloid leukemia. The material was PBMCs from the stem cell graft donor, obtained from the stem cell graft. The chain joins TRBV12-3 or TRBV12-4 to TRBJ1-5, with the D gene not clear enough to name. The DNA sequence reads TGTGCCAGCAGTGCTGAGGGTCAGCCCCAGCATTTT. This codes for CASSAEGQPQHF.